This record concerns one TCR beta chain sequence. This entry comes from a study of blood T cell repertoires in COVID-19. Study at large: Collection of acute and convalescent COVID-19 samples took place in the United States, Italy and Spain. Sources were T cells, B-cell-depleted T cells, or PBMCs; the material itself was cDNA or gDNA.

Source study methods: How many nucleated cells were present was estimated from reference gene primer amplification. Some clones are missing from TCRdb's copy, which holds only in-frame ones; the method was immunoSEQ multiplex PCR. D and trimming were read from the DNA, whereas the V and J calls and clone size are those reported in that table. The data show a few hundred thousand clones, 84% seen once. Germline V gene lookup returns CDR1 MGHDK and CDR2 SYGVNS. V gave up 9 bases and J gave up 1 base, with 16 bases separating them. This CDR3 region has 14 residues. Sequenced input: peripheral blood. The TCR sequence derives from a woman at least 80 years old with active or convalescent COVID-19. The chain joins TRBV25-1 to TRBJ2-7; D ambiguous. This chain's CDR3 is CASSSNEVSYEQYF. Here the CDR3 DNA reads TGTGCCAGTTCATCCAACGAGGTGTCCTACGAGCAGTACTTC.